The 10 T cell receptor beta chains below come from one sample, sequenced in a study of CD8+ T cells in alopecia areata. Specimens obtained from alopecia areata patients comprised lesional scalp punch biopsies and peripheral blood. Extracted from the samples, RNA was reverse transcribed into cDNA to serve as the sequencing template. Assay: immunoSEQ multiplex PCR; the TCRdb copy retains only in-frame clones and omits some. Of thousands of clones listed, around 74% are singletons. The material sequenced was skin, taken at week 0. These receptors were collected from a human donor with alopecia areata.

The chain joins TRBV10-1 to TRBJ2-4; TRBD1 is a possible D gene (6 bases). The CDR3 loop spans 14 amino acids. Deletions cut 8 bases from V and 1 base from J, with 12 bases between. In germline, CDR1 is WNHNN, CDR2 SYGVQD (reference sequence). The CDR3 loop reads CASHRAMAKNIQYF. In nucleotides, the CDR3 is TGCGCCAGCCACAGGGCGATGGCCAAAAACATTCAGTACTTC.

The V gene is TRBV4-1, the J gene TRBJ2-3; tentatively, D is TRBD1 (6 bases). CDR1 is MGHRA and CDR2 is YSYEKL in the germline V gene. Deletions cut 4 bases from V and 2 bases from J, with 28 bases between. This CDR3 has 20 amino acids. CDR3 region: CASSLPEGPTQGRFTDTQYF. CDR3 DNA sequence: TGCGCCAGCAGCCTCCCCGAGGGCCCAACTCAGGGGAGATTCACAGATACGCAGTATTTT.

In its sample, this clone was seen once. V is TRBV15 and J is TRBJ2-3; D assignment may be TRBD1 or TRBD2 (5 bases each). CDR1 is LNHNV and CDR2 is YYDKDF in the germline V gene (reference sequence). Trimming removed 0 bases from V and 8 bases from J, with 9 bases in between. This CDR3 contains 13 residues. The CDR3 protein is CATSREGVGTQYF. The CDR3 DNA is TGTGCCACCAGCAGAGAGGGGGTGGGTACGCAGTATTTT.

This clone was picked up a small number of times. This chain connects TRBV10-3 to TRBJ2-1; 10 bases agree with TRBD1. Losses at the gene ends were 10 bases for V and 4 bases for J; bases not matched to a gene: 10. This CDR3 is built from 15 residues. Germline values: CDR1 ENHRY, CDR2 SYGVKD. CDR3 protein: CATYSTGGGYNEQFF. For the CDR3, the DNA is TGTGCCACCTACTCGACAGGGGGCGGTTACAATGAGCAGTTCTTC.

The rearrangement uses TRBV2 and TRBJ1-6; possible D gene TRBD1, 5 bases. Germline loops: CDR1 SNHLY, CDR2 FYNNEI. Trimming stripped 4 bases from V and 2 bases from J, with 15 bases between. The CDR3 contains 17 residues. The CDR3 DNA reads TGTGCCAGCAGTGGGCGGCCAGGGAGTACCTATAATTCACCCCTCCACTTT. This codes for CASSGRPGSTYNSPLHF.

This clone was seen only a few times. This same CDR3 is encoded by further DNA sequences in the sample. This sequence joins TRBV2 and TRBJ2-5; 8 bases are a match to TRBD1. The CDR3 has 16 amino acids. After removal of 6 bases from V and 3 bases from J, the junction contained 12 bases not matched to a gene. From germline, CDR1 is SNHLY and CDR2 FYNNEI. CDR3 loop: CASRGFTTGEEETQYF. CDR3 bases: TGTGCCAGCAGGGGATTTACGACAGGGGAGGAAGAGACCCAGTACTTC.

This clone was seen only a few times. The chain carries TRBV27 and TRBJ2-1; TRBD1 might be the D (6 bases). From germline, CDR1 is MNHEY and CDR2 SMNVEV (reference sequence). The CDR3 contains 11 residues. Trimming stripped 3 bases from V and 13 bases from J, with 10 bases between. The DNA of the CDR3 is TGTGCCAGCAGTTTCTCGGACAGACAGTTCTTC. Translation: CASSFSDRQFF.

This chain uses TRBV11-2 with TRBJ1-5; a weak D match, TRBD1 (6 bases). The V gene's germline CDR1 is SGHAT and CDR2 FQNNGV. This CDR3 spans 14 amino acids. Trimming removed 2 bases at V and 5 bases at J, with 10 bases between. The CDR3 DNA follows: TGTGCCAGCAGCTTAAATAGGGGGGATCAGCCCCAGCATTTT. Translating gives CASSLNRGDQPQHF.

In its sample, this clone was seen once. The chain employs TRBV6-5 and TRBJ2-7, with 9 bases that match TRBD1. The CDR3 totals 15 residues. V lost 4 bases and J lost 3; bases outside the gene matches: 7. Germline assignment: CDR1 MNHEY and CDR2 SVGAGI. CDR3: CASSSPGQGGYEQYF. The CDR3 coding sequence is TGTGCCAGCAGTTCACCGGGACAGGGAGGCTACGAGCAGTACTTC.

The J gene is TRBJ1-5, the V gene TRBV10-3; TRBD1 matches at 9 bases. Germline V gene lookup returns CDR1 ENHRY and CDR2 SYGVKD. V lost 0 bases and J lost 8; bases outside the gene matches: 5. CDR3 size: 15 residues. This CDR3 reads CAISESTGQGKPQHF. As DNA, the CDR3 is TGTGCCATCAGTGAGTCGACGGGACAGGGCAAGCCCCAGCATTTT.